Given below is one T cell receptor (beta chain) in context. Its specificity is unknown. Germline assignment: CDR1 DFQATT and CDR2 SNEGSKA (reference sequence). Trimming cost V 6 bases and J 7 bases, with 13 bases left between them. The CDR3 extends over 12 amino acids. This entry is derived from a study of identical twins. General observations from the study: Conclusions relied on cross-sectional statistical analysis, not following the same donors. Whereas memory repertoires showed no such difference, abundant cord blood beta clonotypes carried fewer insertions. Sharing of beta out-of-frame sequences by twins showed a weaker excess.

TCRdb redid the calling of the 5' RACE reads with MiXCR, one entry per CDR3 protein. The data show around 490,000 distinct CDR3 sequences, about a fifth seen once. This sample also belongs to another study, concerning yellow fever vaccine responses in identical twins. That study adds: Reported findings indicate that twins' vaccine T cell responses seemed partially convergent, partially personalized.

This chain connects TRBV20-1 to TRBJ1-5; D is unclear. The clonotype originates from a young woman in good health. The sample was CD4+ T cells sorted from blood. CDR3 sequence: CSAQAAGQPQHF. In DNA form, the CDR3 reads TGCAGTGCGCAGGCCGCGGGACAGCCCCAGCATTTT.